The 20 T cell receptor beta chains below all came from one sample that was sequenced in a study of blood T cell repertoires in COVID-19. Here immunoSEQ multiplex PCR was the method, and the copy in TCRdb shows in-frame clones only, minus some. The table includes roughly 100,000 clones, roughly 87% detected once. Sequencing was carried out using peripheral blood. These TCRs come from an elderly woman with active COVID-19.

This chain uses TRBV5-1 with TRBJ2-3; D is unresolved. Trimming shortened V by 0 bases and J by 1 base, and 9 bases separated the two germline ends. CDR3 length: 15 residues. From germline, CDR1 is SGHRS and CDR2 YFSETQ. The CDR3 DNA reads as TGCGCCAGCAGCTTGGTGGCTGAGGGCACAGATACGCAGTATTTT. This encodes CASSLVAEGTDTQYF.

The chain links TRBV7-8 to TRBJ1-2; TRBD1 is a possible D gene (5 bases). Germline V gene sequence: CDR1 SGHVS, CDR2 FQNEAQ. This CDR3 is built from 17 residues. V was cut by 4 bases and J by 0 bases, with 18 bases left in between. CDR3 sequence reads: CASSYISWGRSNYGYTF. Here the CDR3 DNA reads TGTGCCAGCAGCTATATATCGTGGGGCCGATCTAACTATGGCTACACCTTC.

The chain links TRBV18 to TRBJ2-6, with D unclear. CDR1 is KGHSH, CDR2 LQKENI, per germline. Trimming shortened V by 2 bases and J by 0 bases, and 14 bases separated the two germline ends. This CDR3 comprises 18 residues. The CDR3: CASSPMAGLRSGANVLTF. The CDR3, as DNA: TGTGCCAGCTCACCAATGGCAGGTTTACGCTCTGGGGCCAACGTCCTGACTTTC.

The CDR3 sequence: CASSYEGPTDTQYF. The CDR3 nucleotides read TGTGCCAGCAGTTATGAGGGTCCCACAGATACGCAGTATTTT. This sequence joins TRBV6-2 or TRBV6-3 and TRBJ2-3; maybe TRBD2 (5 bases). The CDR3 is made up of 14 amino acids. Germline V gene lookup returns CDR1 MNHEY and CDR2 SVGEGT. The V end lost 3 bases, the J end lost 2 bases, and 9 bases lay between the germline ends.

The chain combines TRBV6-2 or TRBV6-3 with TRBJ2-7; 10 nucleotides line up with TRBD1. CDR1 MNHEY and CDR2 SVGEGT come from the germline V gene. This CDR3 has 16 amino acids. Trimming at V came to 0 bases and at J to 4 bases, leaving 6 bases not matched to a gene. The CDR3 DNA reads TGTGCCAGCAGTTACTCGGGGACAGGGGTTTCGTACGAGCAGTACTTC. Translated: CASSYSGTGVSYEQYF.

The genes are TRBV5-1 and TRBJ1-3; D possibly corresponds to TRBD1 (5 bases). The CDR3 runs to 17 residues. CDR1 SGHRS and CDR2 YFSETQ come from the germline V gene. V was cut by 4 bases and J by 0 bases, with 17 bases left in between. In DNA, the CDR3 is TGCGCCAGCAGCGCCTCCGGGACTGTCCTCTCTGGAAACACCATATATTTT. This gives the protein CASSASGTVLSGNTIYF.

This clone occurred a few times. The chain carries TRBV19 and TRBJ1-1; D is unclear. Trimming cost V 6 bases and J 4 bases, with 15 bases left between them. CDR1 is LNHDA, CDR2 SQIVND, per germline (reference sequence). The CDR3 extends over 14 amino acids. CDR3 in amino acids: CASRRFGEGTEAFF. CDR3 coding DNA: TGTGCCAGTAGAAGATTTGGGGAGGGCACTGAAGCTTTCTTT.

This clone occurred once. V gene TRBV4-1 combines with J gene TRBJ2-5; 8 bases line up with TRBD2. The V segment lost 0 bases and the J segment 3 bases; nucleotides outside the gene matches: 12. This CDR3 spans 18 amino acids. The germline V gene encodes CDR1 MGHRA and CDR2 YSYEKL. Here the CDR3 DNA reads TGCGCCAGCAGCCAAGACACCTGGACGGGAGGGCCAGAAGAGACCCAGTACTTC. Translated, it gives CASSQDTWTGGPEETQYF.

CDR3 residues: CASSPRITDTQYF. CDR3 nucleotides: TGTGCCAGCAGTCCGAGAATCACAGATACGCAGTATTTT. The V and J genes are TRBV27 and TRBJ2-3; D ambiguous. The CDR3 has 13 residues. Germline CDR1 and CDR2: MNHEY and SMNVEV (reference sequence). Trimming pared 5 bases from V and 2 bases from J, leaving 8 bases between.

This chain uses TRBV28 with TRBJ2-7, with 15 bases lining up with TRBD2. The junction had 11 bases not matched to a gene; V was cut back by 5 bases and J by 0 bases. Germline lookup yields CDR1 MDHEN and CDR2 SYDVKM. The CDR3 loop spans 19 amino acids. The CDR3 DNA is TGTGCCAGCAGTCTCAAGGGACTAGCGGGAGGTCGACTCTCCTACGAGCAGTACTTC. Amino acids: CASSLKGLAGGRLSYEQYF.

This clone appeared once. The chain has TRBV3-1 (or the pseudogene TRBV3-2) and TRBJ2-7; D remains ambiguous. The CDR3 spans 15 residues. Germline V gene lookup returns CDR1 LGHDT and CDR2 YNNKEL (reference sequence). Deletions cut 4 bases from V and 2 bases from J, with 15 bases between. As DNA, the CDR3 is TGTGCCAGCAGCCCGTCGCTCTCTATTACCTACGAGCAGTACTTC. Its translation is CASSPSLSITYEQYF.

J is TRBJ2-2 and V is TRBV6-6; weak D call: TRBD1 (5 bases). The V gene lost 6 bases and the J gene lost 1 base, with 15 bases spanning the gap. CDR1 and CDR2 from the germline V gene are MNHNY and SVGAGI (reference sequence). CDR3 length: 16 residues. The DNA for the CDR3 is TGTGCCAGCAGCCGACCAGGGCAGATGAACACCGGGGAGCTGTTTTTT. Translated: CASSRPGQMNTGELFF.

The CDR3 region is CASSVGRTESYEQYF. CDR3 sequence (DNA): TGTGCCAGCAGCGTAGGGAGGACAGAGTCCTACGAGCAGTACTTC. The chain recombines TRBV9 with TRBJ2-7; D possibly corresponds to TRBD1 (6 bases). There are 15 residues in the CDR3. Trimming left V 0 bases short and J 1 base short, with 11 bases between. Germline assignment: CDR1 SGDLS and CDR2 YYNGEE.

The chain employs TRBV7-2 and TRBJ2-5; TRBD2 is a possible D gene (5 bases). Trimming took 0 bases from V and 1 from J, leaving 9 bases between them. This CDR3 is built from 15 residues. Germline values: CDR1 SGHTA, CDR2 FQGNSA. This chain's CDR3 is CASSLASTSQETQYF. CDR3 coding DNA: TGTGCCAGCAGCTTAGCGTCAACTAGCCAAGAGACCCAGTACTTC.

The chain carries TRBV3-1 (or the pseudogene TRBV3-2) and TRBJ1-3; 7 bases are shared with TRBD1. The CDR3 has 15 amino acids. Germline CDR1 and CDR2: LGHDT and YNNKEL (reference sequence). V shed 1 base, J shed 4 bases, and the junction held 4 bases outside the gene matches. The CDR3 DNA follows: TGTGCCAGCAGCCAAGGTTGGACAGGAGGAAACACCATATATTTT. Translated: CASSQGWTGGNTIYF.

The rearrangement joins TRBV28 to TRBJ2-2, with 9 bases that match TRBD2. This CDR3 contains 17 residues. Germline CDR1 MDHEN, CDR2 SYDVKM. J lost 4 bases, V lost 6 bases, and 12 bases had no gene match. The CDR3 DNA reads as TGTGCCAGCAGGCCCGGGGCTAGCGGGGTCGGCACCGGGGAGCTGTTTTTT. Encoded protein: CASRPGASGVGTGELFF. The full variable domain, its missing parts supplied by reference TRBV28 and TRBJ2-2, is DVKVTQSSRYLVKRTGEKVFLECVQDMDHENMFWYRQDPGLGLRLIYFSYDVKMKEKGDIPEGYSVSREKKERFSLILESASTNQTSMYLCASRPGASGVGTGELFFGEGSRLTVL.

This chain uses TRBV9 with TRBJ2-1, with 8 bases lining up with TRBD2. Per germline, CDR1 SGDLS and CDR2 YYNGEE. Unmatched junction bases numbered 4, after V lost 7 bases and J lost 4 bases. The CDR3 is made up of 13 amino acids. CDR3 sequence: CASGPSGYNEQFF. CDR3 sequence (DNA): TGTGCCAGCGGGCCTAGCGGGTACAATGAGCAGTTCTTC.

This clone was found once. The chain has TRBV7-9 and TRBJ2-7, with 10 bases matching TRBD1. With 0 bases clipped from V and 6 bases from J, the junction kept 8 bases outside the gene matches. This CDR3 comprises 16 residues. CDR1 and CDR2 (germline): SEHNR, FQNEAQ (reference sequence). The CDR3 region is CASSLAGDRGILEQYF. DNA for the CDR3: TGTGCCAGCAGCTTAGCAGGGGACAGGGGAATTCTCGAGCAGTACTTC.

CDR3 DNA: TGTGCCAGCAGCTTAGGCCTCGGACTAGCGGGCCTCCAAGAGACCCAGTACTTC. This encodes CASSLGLGLAGLQETQYF. J is TRBJ2-5 and V is TRBV13; 11 bases line up with TRBD2. Trimming at V came to 0 bases and at J to 1 base, leaving 7 bases not matched to a gene. This CDR3 region has 18 residues. Per the germline V gene, CDR1 is PRHDT and CDR2 is FYEKMQ (reference sequence).

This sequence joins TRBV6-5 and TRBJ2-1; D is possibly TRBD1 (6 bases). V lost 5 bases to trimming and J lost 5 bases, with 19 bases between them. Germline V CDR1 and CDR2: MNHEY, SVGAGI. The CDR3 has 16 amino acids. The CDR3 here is CASSNFDRPTHNEQFF. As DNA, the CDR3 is TGTGCCAGCAGTAACTTCGACAGGCCAACCCACAATGAGCAGTTCTTC.